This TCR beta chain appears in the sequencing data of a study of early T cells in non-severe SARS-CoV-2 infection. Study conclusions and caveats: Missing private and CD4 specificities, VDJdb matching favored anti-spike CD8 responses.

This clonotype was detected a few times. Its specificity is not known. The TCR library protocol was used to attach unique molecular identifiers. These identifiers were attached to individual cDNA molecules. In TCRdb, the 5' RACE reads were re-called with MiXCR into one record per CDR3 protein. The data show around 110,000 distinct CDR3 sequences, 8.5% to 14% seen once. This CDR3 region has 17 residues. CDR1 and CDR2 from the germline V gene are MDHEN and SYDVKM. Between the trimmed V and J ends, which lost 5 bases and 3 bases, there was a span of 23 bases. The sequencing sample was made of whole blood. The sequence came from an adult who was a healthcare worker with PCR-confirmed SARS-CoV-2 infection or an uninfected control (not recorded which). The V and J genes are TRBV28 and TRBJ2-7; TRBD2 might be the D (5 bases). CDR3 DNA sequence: TGTGCCAGCAGTCCAACCTCCTTTGCGGGTGCCATCTACGAGCAGTACTTC. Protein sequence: CASSPTSFAGAIYEQYF.